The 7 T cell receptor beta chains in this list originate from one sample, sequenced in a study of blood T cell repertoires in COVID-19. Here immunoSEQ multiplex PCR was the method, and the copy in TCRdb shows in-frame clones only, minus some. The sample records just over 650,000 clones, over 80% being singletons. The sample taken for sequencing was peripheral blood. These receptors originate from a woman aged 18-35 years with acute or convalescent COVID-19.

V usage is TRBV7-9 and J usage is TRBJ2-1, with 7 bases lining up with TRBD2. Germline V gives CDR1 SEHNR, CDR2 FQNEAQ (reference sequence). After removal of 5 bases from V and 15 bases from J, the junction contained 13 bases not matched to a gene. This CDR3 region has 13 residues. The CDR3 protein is CASSPKVVAGVFF. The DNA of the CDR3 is TGTGCCAGCAGCCCCAAGGTAGTAGCGGGCGTGTTCTTC.

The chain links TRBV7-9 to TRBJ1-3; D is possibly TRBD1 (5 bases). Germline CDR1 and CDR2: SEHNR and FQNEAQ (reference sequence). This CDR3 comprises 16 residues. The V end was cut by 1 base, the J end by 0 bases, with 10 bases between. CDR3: CASSLGPGGSGNTIYF. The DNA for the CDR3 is TGTGCCAGCAGCTTAGGGCCGGGGGGCTCTGGAAACACCATATATTTT.

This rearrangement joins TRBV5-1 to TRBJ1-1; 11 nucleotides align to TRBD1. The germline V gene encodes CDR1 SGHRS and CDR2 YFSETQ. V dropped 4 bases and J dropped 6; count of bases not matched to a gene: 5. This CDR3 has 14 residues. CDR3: CASSRTGGKAEAFF. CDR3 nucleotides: TGCGCCAGCAGCCGGACAGGGGGCAAGGCTGAAGCTTTCTTT.

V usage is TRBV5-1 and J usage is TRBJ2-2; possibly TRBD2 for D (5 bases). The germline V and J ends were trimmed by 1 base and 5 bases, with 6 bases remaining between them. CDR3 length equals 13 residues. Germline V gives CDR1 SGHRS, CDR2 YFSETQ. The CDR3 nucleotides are TGCGCCAGCAGCTTGAGGGAGACCGGGGAGCTGTTTTTT. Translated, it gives CASSLRETGELFF. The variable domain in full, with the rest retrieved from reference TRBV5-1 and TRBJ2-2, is KAGVTQTPRYLIKTRGQQVTLSCSPISGHRSVSWYQQTPGQGLQFLFEYFSETQRNKGNFPGRFSGRQFSNSRSEMNVSTLELGDSALYLCASSLRETGELFFGEGSRLTVL.

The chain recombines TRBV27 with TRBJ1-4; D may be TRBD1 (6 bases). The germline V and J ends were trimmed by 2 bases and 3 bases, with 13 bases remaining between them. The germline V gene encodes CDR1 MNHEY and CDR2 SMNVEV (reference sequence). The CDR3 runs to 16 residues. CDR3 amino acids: CASSLGGGGPNEKLFF. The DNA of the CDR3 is TGTGCCAGCAGTTTAGGGGGTGGGGGCCCTAATGAAAAACTGTTTTTT. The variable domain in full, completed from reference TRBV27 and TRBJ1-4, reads EAQVTQNPRYLITVTGKKLTVTCSQNMNHEYMSWYRQDPGLGLRQIYYSMNVEVTDKGDVPEGYKVSRKEKRNFPLILESPSPNQTSLYFCASSLGGGGPNEKLFFGSGTQLSVL.

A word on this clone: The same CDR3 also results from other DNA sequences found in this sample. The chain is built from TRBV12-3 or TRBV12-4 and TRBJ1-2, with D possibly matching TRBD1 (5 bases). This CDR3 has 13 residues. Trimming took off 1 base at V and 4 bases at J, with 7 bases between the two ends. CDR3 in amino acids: CASSLGGGYGYTF. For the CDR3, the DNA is TGTGCCAGCAGTTTAGGGGGGGGCTATGGCTACACCTTC.

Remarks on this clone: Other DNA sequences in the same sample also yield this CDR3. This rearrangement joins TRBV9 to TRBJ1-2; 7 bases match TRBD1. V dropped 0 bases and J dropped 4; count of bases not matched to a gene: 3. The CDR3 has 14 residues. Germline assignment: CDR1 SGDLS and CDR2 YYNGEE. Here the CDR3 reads CASSVGQGGYGYTF. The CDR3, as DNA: TGTGCCAGCAGCGTAGGGCAGGGGGGCTATGGCTACACCTTC.